A single sample is the source of the 16 T cell receptor beta chains below, sequenced in a study of beta chain features in type 1 diabetes. The investigators reverse transcribed all of the isolated RNA, so they sequenced expressed TCRB transcripts. Profiling relied on immunoSEQ multiplex PCR, and the TCRdb table lists in-frame clones only, not all of them. Among under 350,000 clones listed, under 8.5% were seen once. Material for sequencing was central memory CD4+ T cells from blood. The source of these receptors is a woman under 30 in good health.

This clone was seen only once. CDR3 in amino acids: CASTGMMNTEAFF. CDR3 in DNA: TGCGCCAGCACAGGTATGATGAACACTGAAGCTTTCTTT. The rearrangement joins TRBV5-1 to TRBJ1-1; D ambiguous. V gave up 6 bases and J gave up 0 bases, with 9 bases separating them. CDR1 and CDR2 from the germline V gene are SGHRS and YFSETQ. CDR3 length: 13 residues.

This clone was observed a handful of times. The chain links TRBV7-9 to TRBJ2-5; 8 bases are shared with TRBD2. The J segment lost 5 bases and the V segment lost 5 bases, leaving 13 bases of the junction unmatched. The CDR3 sequence is 16 residues long. Germline values: CDR1 SEHNR, CDR2 FQNEAQ (reference sequence). CDR3 coding DNA: TGTGCCAGCAGCCCCCCGGTTGGCGGGAGGATGGAGACCCAGTACTTC. The encoded protein is CASSPPVGGRMETQYF. The full variable domain, rest sourced from reference TRBV7-9 and TRBJ2-5, is DTGVSQNPRHKITKRGQNVTFRCDPISEHNRLYWYRQTLGQGPEFLTYFQNEAQLEKSRLLSDRFSAERPKGSFSTLEIQRTEQGDSAMYLCASSPPVGGRMETQYFGPGTRLLVL.

Comments on this clone: A read error likely explains this, since a far larger clone differs by one base. The genes are TRBV7-2 and TRBJ1-2; no firm D call. From germline, CDR1 is SGHTA and CDR2 FQGNSA. This CDR3 has 15 amino acids. Deletions cut 4 bases from V and 6 bases from J, with 18 bases between. The CDR3 DNA sequence: TGTGCCAGCAGCTCCAAGTGGGGTACCGAGAATGGCTACACCTTC. Amino acids: CASSSKWGTENGYTF. Filled out from reference TRBV7-2 and TRBJ1-2, the complete variable domain reads GAGVSQSPSNKVTEKGKDVELRCDPISGHTALYWYRQSLGQGLEFLIYFQGNSAPDKSGLPSDRFSAERTGGSVSTLTIQRTQQEDSAVYLCASSSKWGTENGYTFGSGTRLTVV.

This clone was found a few times. V and J are TRBV14 and TRBJ2-5, with a weak D call TRBD1 (5 bases). Deletions cut 6 bases from V and 5 bases from J, with 13 bases between. CDR3 length: 13 amino acids. Per the germline V gene, CDR1 is SGHDN and CDR2 is FVKESK. The CDR3 bases are TGTGCCAGCAGTCAGACAGAAGCGGAGACCCAGTACTTC. Its translation: CASSQTEAETQYF.

This clone turned up a few times. The DNA for the CDR3 is TGTGCCAGCAGCCCTGGGCTGAACAAAAACATTCAGTACTTC. Translated, it gives CASSPGLNKNIQYF. The chain employs TRBV7-9 and TRBJ2-4; D gene uncertain. Per the germline V gene, CDR1 is SEHNR and CDR2 is FQNEAQ (reference sequence). Between the trimmed V and J ends, which lost 5 bases and 3 bases, there was a span of 11 bases. There are 14 residues in the CDR3.

This clone has more than one count but fewer than ten. This chain connects TRBV6-5 to TRBJ1-1; 7 bases are a match to TRBD1. With 6 bases clipped from V and 5 bases from J, the junction kept 9 bases outside the gene matches. Looked up from germline, CDR1 is MNHEY and CDR2 is SVGAGI. CDR3 size: 14 residues. The CDR3 bases are TGTGCCAGCAGGGAACAGGGGACGGTAACTGAAGCTTTCTTT. It is translated as CASREQGTVTEAFF.

The chain uses TRBV7-2 and TRBJ1-1; D uncertain. With 6 bases removed from V and 0 bases from J, the gap between germline ends came to 17 bases. CDR1 and CDR2 (germline): SGHTA, FQGNSA. The CDR3 consists of 16 residues. CDR3 in DNA: TGTGCCAGCAGGAGTAACCCCTCCCTGATGAACACTGAAGCTTTCTTT. This translates into CASRSNPSLMNTEAFF.

The rearrangement joins TRBV5-6 to TRBJ1-1, with a weak D call TRBD1 (5 bases). Germline V gene lookup returns CDR1 SGHDT and CDR2 YYEEEE. Deletions cut 4 bases from V and 12 bases from J, with 19 bases between. The CDR3 loop spans 13 amino acids. CDR3 loop: CASSLQGMGRTFF. The CDR3 DNA sequence: TGTGCCAGCAGCCTTCAGGGAATGGGGAGGACTTTCTTT.

The CDR3 coding sequence is TGTGCCAGCAGCTCCTTTGGGACAGGGGCGGAGGAGCAGTACGTC. It specifies CASSSFGTGAEEQYV. The chain employs TRBV28 and TRBJ2-7; TRBD1 agrees at 10 bases. Trimming took 6 bases from V and 7 from J; bases not matched to a gene: 12. The V gene's germline CDR1 is MDHEN and CDR2 SYDVKM. The CDR3 is 15 residues long.

In this sample, this clone turned up a few times. The rearrangement joins TRBV5-1 to TRBJ2-2, with 10 bases identical to TRBD2. CDR1 SGHRS and CDR2 YFSETQ come from the germline V gene. The V segment lost 4 bases and the J segment 7 bases; nucleotides outside the gene matches: 7. The CDR3 length is 15 residues. CDR3 amino acids: CASSGLAGADGELFF. The CDR3 DNA reads as TGCGCCAGCAGCGGGCTAGCGGGAGCGGACGGGGAGCTGTTTTTT.

V gene TRBV27 combines with J gene TRBJ1-5; the D gene is possibly TRBD1 (6 bases). The CDR3 loop spans 15 amino acids. V was clipped by 5 bases and J by 1 base, with 12 bases between them. Germline CDR1 reads MNHEY; CDR2 reads SMNVEV (reference sequence). The CDR3 region has the DNA TGTGCCAGCAGTATGAACAGGGTGAGCAATCAGCCCCAGCATTTT. Protein sequence: CASSMNRVSNQPQHF.

This clone turned up a few times. The J gene is TRBJ2-1, the V gene TRBV18; 11 bases are a match to TRBD2. Germline V gives CDR1 KGHSH, CDR2 LQKENI. V was pared by 4 bases and J by 5 bases, with 7 bases of the junction left unmatched. The CDR3 covers 16 residues. In DNA form, the CDR3 reads TGTGCCAGCTCACTACAACTAGCGGGAGCCCACAATGAGCAGTTCTTC. Protein: CASSLQLAGAHNEQFF.

The table lists this clone with many counts. The V and J genes are TRBV5-4 and TRBJ2-7, with 9 bases fitting TRBD2. With V trimmed by 7 bases and J by 5 bases, 7 bases remained unmatched. The germline gives CDR1 SGHNT, CDR2 YYREEE (reference sequence). This CDR3 is built from 13 residues. This chain's CDR3 is CASRLEREDEQYF. The CDR3 nucleotides read TGTGCCAGCCGGCTGGAGCGGGAGGACGAGCAGTACTTC.

V is TRBV5-6 and J is TRBJ2-3; D gene ambiguous. Germline loops: CDR1 SGHDT, CDR2 YYEEEE. CDR3 length: 13 residues. The V and J ends lost 2 bases and 0 bases respectively, with 4 bases between them. CDR3 sequence reads: CASSFLSTDTQYF. In DNA form, the CDR3 reads TGTGCCAGCAGCTTTTTAAGCACAGATACGCAGTATTTT.

This clone was detected ten times or more. The genes are TRBV6-1 and TRBJ1-2, with a tentative D call TRBD1 (6 bases). Germline V lookup: CDR1 MNHNS, CDR2 SASEGT. This CDR3 spans 15 amino acids. Trimming took 1 base from V and 1 from J, leaving 10 bases between them. DNA of the CDR3: TGTGCCAGCAGTGAAGTCGCAGGGGTTAACTATGGCTACACCTTC. This codes for CASSEVAGVNYGYTF.

J is TRBJ1-2 and V is TRBV28, with unresolved D. The germline CDR1 and CDR2 sequences are MDHEN and SYDVKM. V was trimmed by 5 bases and J by 5 bases, leaving 9 bases between them. The CDR3 contains 12 residues. In DNA form, the CDR3 reads TGTGCCAGCAGTGGGGTGGGATATGGCTACACCTTC. It yields the protein CASSGVGYGYTF.